The 27 T cell receptor beta chains reported below all come from one sample, sequenced in a study of PD-1 and CTLA-4 blockade in melanoma. Profiled with immunoSEQ multiplex PCR; TCRdb holds only in-frame clones, not every one. Of around 29,000 clones in the sample, approximately 88% were seen once. The material was CD8+ T cells from peripheral blood, obtained before anti-PD-1 treatment. These receptor sequences come from a human donor with melanoma.

The V and J genes are TRBV7-9 and TRBJ2-1; D gene unclear. CDR1 SEHNR and CDR2 FQNEAQ come from the germline V gene (reference sequence). The CDR3 covers 11 residues. Deletions cut 3 bases from V and 6 bases from J, with 3 bases between. The CDR3 loop reads CASSLTNEQFF. The CDR3 nucleotides read TGTGCCAGCAGCTTGACCAATGAGCAGTTCTTC.

The V call is TRBV10-2, the J call TRBJ1-1; D unresolved. The CDR3 runs to 14 residues. Germline V CDR1 and CDR2: WSHSY, SAAADI. The V end was cut by 7 bases, the J end by 0 bases, with 12 bases between. This CDR3 is CASTLDGMNTEAFF. The CDR3 DNA reads as TGCGCCAGCACCTTAGACGGGATGAACACTGAAGCTTTCTTT.

The chain employs TRBV7-9 and TRBJ2-6; no definite D call. The CDR3 sequence is 16 residues long. V lost 2 bases and J lost 0, with 8 bases in between. CDR1 SEHNR and CDR2 FQNEAQ come from the germline V gene (reference sequence). The CDR3 loop is CASSLQPGSGANVLTF. CDR3 DNA: TGTGCCAGCAGCTTACAGCCGGGCTCTGGGGCCAACGTCCTGACTTTC.

The CDR3 DNA follows: TGTGCCAGCAGTTTTAGGACAGACAATGAGCAGTTCTTC. Its protein is CASSFRTDNEQFF. The chain employs TRBV28 and TRBJ2-1, with D tentatively TRBD1 (6 bases). This CDR3 is built from 13 residues. The V gene lost 3 bases and the J gene lost 5 bases, with 8 bases spanning the gap. The germline V gene encodes CDR1 MDHEN and CDR2 SYDVKM.

This chain connects TRBV6-5 to TRBJ2-7, with 11 bases lining up with TRBD1. The length of the CDR3 is 14 residues. The trim removed 5 bases at V and 6 bases at J, leaving 6 bases unmatched. Germline V CDR1 and CDR2: MNHEY, SVGAGI. CDR3 DNA: TGTGCCAGCAGTCCCTCCGGGACAGGGGGCGAGCAGTACTTC. Protein: CASSPSGTGGEQYF.

The V gene is TRBV9, the J gene TRBJ1-5; D is uncertain. Germline V gene lookup returns CDR1 SGDLS and CDR2 YYNGEE. The V end was cut by 0 bases, the J end by 5 bases, with 12 bases between. This CDR3 contains 15 residues. The CDR3 protein is CASSVDGVADQPQHF. In DNA, the CDR3 is TGTGCCAGCAGCGTAGACGGTGTAGCTGATCAGCCCCAGCATTTT.

This chain joins TRBV6-5 and TRBJ1-5; 8 bases are shared with TRBD1. The V gene's germline CDR1 is MNHEY and CDR2 SVGAGI. The J segment lost 9 bases and the V segment lost 5 bases, leaving 12 bases of the junction unmatched. This CDR3 spans 15 amino acids. The CDR3 DNA reads TGTGCCAGCAGTCTCCTGACTGGACAGGGTCGGCCCCAGCATTTT. This gives the protein CASSLLTGQGRPQHF.

This chain uses TRBV27 with TRBJ1-5; D may be TRBD1 (6 bases). CDR1 and CDR2 from the germline V gene are MNHEY and SMNVEV (reference sequence). Trimming took 7 bases from V and 0 from J, leaving 10 bases between them. CDR3 length: 14 amino acids. This chain's CDR3 is CASKDRPSNQPQHF. CDR3 in DNA: TGTGCCAGCAAGGACAGACCTAGCAATCAGCCCCAGCATTTT.

This chain joins TRBV30 and TRBJ2-1; TRBD1 matches at 7 bases. CDR1 and CDR2 (germline): GTSNPN, SVGIG (reference sequence). J lost 10 bases, V lost 1 base, and 7 bases had no gene match. The CDR3 loop spans 13 amino acids. The CDR3 here is CAWSATGVGEQFF. Here the CDR3 DNA reads TGTGCCTGGAGTGCCACAGGGGTTGGGGAGCAGTTCTTC.

The rearrangement links TRBV4-1 to TRBJ2-7; weak D call: TRBD1 (5 bases). The CDR3 length is 14 residues. The germline gives CDR1 MGHRA, CDR2 YSYEKL. With 4 bases removed from V and 3 bases from J, the gap between germline ends came to 13 bases. In DNA form, the CDR3 reads TGCGCCAGCAGCCCGACAGAGGCTAACTACGAGCAGTACTTC. As protein: CASSPTEANYEQYF.

The chain joins TRBV12-5 to TRBJ2-1; 8 bases align to TRBD1. Germline trimming cut 4 bases from V and 0 bases from J; bases unmatched to any gene: 2. Germline V gives CDR1 LGHNT, CDR2 FRNRAP. The CDR3 sequence is 15 residues long. CDR3 loop: CASGSGQGSYNEQFF. CDR3 sequence (DNA): TGTGCTAGTGGTTCAGGACAGGGCTCCTACAATGAGCAGTTCTTC. Full variable domain (outside the CDR3, taken from reference TRBV12-5 and TRBJ2-1): DARVTQTPRHKVTEMGQEVTMRCQPILGHNTVFWYRQTMMQGLELLAYFRNRAPLDDSGMPKDRFSAEMPDATLATLKIQPSEPRDSAVYFCASGSGQGSYNEQFFGPGTRLTVL.

The V and J genes are TRBV12-3 or TRBV12-4 and TRBJ2-1; possibly TRBD1 for D (6 bases). V shed 7 bases and J shed 6 bases, with 13 bases lying between them. The CDR3 sequence is 13 residues long. DNA of the CDR3: TGTGCCAGCACCCAAGACAGGCCCAATGAGCAGTTCTTC. This codes for CASTQDRPNEQFF.

This CDR3 reads CASSLLPGDSNQPQHF. CDR3 DNA sequence: TGTGCCAGCAGTTTATTGCCCGGGGATAGCAATCAGCCCCAGCATTTT. This chain joins TRBV27 and TRBJ1-5; D remains ambiguous. CDR1 is MNHEY, CDR2 SMNVEV, per germline (reference sequence). V lost 1 base and J lost 0, with 10 bases in between. The CDR3 length is 16 residues.

The chain joins TRBV30 to TRBJ2-7; 9 nucleotides match TRBD1. This CDR3 is built from 14 residues. The V segment lost 7 bases and the J segment 4 bases; nucleotides outside the gene matches: 11. CDR1 and CDR2 (germline): GTSNPN, SVGIG (reference sequence). This CDR3 is CASTTGTGRYEQYF. CDR3 DNA: TGTGCCTCAACGACCGGGACAGGGCGGTACGAGCAGTACTTC.

The rearrangement joins TRBV7-8 to TRBJ1-3; D is uncertain. The CDR3 has 17 residues. The ends were cut back, 4 bases at V and 0 bases at J, with 16 bases in the middle. Germline V gene lookup returns CDR1 SGHVS and CDR2 FQNEAQ. In DNA form, the CDR3 reads TGTGCCAGCAGCTCGAGCGAAGGTCCTTACTCTGGAAACACCATATATTTT. It codes for CASSSSEGPYSGNTIYF.

The rearrangement uses TRBV6-2 or TRBV6-3 and TRBJ2-7; D is tentatively TRBD1 or TRBD2 (5 bases each). The V gene's germline CDR1 is MNHEY and CDR2 SVGEGT. Trimming took 4 bases from V and 1 from J, leaving 11 bases between them. The CDR3 length is 14 residues. The CDR3: CASSLDGASYEQYF. CDR3 nucleotides: TGTGCCAGCAGTTTGGACGGGGCTTCCTACGAGCAGTACTTC.

The rearrangement joins TRBV19 to TRBJ2-7; TRBD1 or TRBD2 may be the D gene (5 bases each). This CDR3 comprises 14 residues. Germline V gene sequence: CDR1 LNHDA, CDR2 SQIVND (reference sequence). The V end was cut by 0 bases, the J end by 1 base, with 7 bases between. As DNA, the CDR3 is TGTGCCAGTAGTATAGAAGGGACGTCCTACGAGCAGTACTTC. Translated: CASSIEGTSYEQYF.

V and J are TRBV20-1 and TRBJ2-3, with TRBD2 matching over 13 bases. CDR1 and CDR2 (germline): DFQATT, SNEGSKA (reference sequence). The CDR3 has 17 residues. J was trimmed by 5 bases and V by 3 bases; bases with no gene match: 11. The CDR3 DNA reads TGCAGTGCTAGTCGACTGACTAGCGGGGGGCAGGGAGATACGCAGTATTTT. This gives the protein CSASRLTSGGQGDTQYF.

In its sample, this clone was seen a few times. The chain is built from TRBV12-3 or TRBV12-4 and TRBJ1-1; a weak D match, TRBD1 (6 bases). The CDR3 totals 13 residues. Trimming took off 5 bases at V and 5 bases at J, with 12 bases between the two ends. This CDR3 is CASSPITGTEAFF. The DNA for the CDR3 is TGTGCCAGCAGTCCAATAACAGGGACTGAAGCTTTCTTT.

The chain carries TRBV28 and TRBJ2-7; TRBD2 is a possible D gene (5 bases). V lost 1 base, J lost 1 base, and 11 bases lay in between. Germline CDR1 is MDHEN and CDR2 is SYDVKM. The CDR3 has 15 residues. CDR3 in DNA: TGTGCCAGCAGTTTATTCGGACTGATATCCTACGAGCAGTACTTC. Translation gives CASSLFGLISYEQYF.

V gene TRBV7-9 combines with J gene TRBJ2-7, with D possibly TRBD1 on 5 matching bases. Germline V gene sequence: CDR1 SEHNR, CDR2 FQNEAQ (reference sequence). Trimming stripped 5 bases from V and 0 bases from J, with 11 bases between. The CDR3 length is 14 residues. CDR3: CASSMTESSYEQYF. The CDR3 DNA reads TGTGCCAGCAGCATGACAGAGAGCTCCTACGAGCAGTACTTC.

V gene TRBV28 combines with J gene TRBJ2-7, with 13 positions matching TRBD2. Trimming took 7 bases from V and 0 from J; bases not matched to a gene: 6. This CDR3 has 16 amino acids. Germline V gene data show CDR1 as MDHEN and CDR2 as SYDVKM. The CDR3 DNA reads TGTGCCAGCACACCCGGGACTAGCGGGGCCTCCTACGAGCAGTACTTC. It translates to CASTPGTSGASYEQYF. The full variable domain, with the rest looked up from reference TRBV28 and TRBJ2-7, is DVKVTQSSRYLVKRTGEKVFLECVQDMDHENMFWYRQDPGLGLRLIYFSYDVKMKEKGDIPEGYSVSREKKERFSLILESASTNQTSMYLCASTPGTSGASYEQYFGPGTRLTVT.

The chain joins TRBV2 to TRBJ2-1, with D maybe TRBD2 (5 bases). CDR3 size: 15 residues. Germline V lookup: CDR1 SNHLY, CDR2 FYNNEI. The V end lost 8 bases, the J end lost 0 bases, and 14 bases lay between the germline ends. The CDR3 sequence: CASSGPGSSYNEQFF. Here the CDR3 DNA reads TGTGCCAGCTCCGGCCCGGGAAGCTCCTACAATGAGCAGTTCTTC.

The chain joins TRBV6-2 or TRBV6-3 to TRBJ1-5; possible D gene TRBD1, 5 bases. CDR1 MNHEY and CDR2 SVGEGT come from the germline V gene. The CDR3 extends over 14 amino acids. V lost 1 base and J 6 bases, leaving 10 bases between the germline ends. The CDR3 nucleotides read TGTGCCAGCAGTTACTTGGGGGAGGCTCAGCCCCAGCATTTT. It specifies CASSYLGEAQPQHF.

This clone occurred once. V is TRBV4-1 and J is TRBJ2-7; D is perhaps TRBD1 (6 bases). The CDR3 consists of 18 residues. Trimming removed 2 bases from V and 5 bases from J, with 25 bases in between. The germline V gene encodes CDR1 MGHRA and CDR2 YSYEKL. The CDR3 loop reads CASSQRIFTLGDTHEQYF. The CDR3 nucleotides are TGCGCCAGCAGCCAACGAATTTTTACGTTAGGGGACACACACGAGCAGTACTTC.

The chain's CDR3 is CAISESIGLGSGNTIYF. In nucleotides, the CDR3 is TGTGCCATCAGTGAGTCGATAGGTCTAGGCTCTGGAAACACCATATATTTT. This rearrangement joins TRBV10-3 to TRBJ1-3, with D unclear. Deletions cut 0 bases from V and 0 bases from J, with 12 bases between. The CDR3 extends over 17 amino acids. The germline V gene has CDR1 ENHRY and CDR2 SYGVKD.

The chain has TRBV9 and TRBJ2-2, with TRBD1 matching 9 bases. CDR1 is SGDLS and CDR2 is YYNGEE in the germline V gene. After removal of 2 bases from V and 6 bases from J, the junction contained 2 bases not matched to a gene. This CDR3 contains 14 residues. The CDR3 region is CASSVGTGSGELFF. CDR3 nucleotides: TGTGCCAGCAGCGTGGGGACAGGGTCCGGGGAGCTGTTTTTT.